Sequencing of this T cell receptor beta chain was carried out in a study of CXCR4 blockade with PD-1 therapy in pancreatic cancer (dated by TCRdb to the late 2010s). Study-wide context: The study analyzed resected pancreatic ductal adenocarcinoma using multiplex immunohistochemistry and TCRbeta immunosequencing, along with ex vivo slice culture to test PD-1 and CXCR4 blockade. To look at intratumoral heterogeneity, the researchers TCR-sequenced two geographically distinct regions from each of roughly 6 tumors.

V is cut by 2 bases and J by 0 bases, and the space between the germline ends is 0 bases. The germline V gene encodes CDR1 MGHDK and CDR2 SYGVNS. The CDR3 numbers 12 residues from cysteine through phenylalanine. The only DNA kept is the CDR3, 36 bases in frame from the first base. The archived tumor blocks were obtained from patients to whom no neoadjuvant therapy had been administered before resection. The preserved-tissue arm of the study used 30 to 35 surgical resection samples from roughly 24 previously untreated pancreatic ductal adenocarcinoma patients. For the resection arm, DNA was extracted from ten 5-micron curls of FFPE tumor adjacent to the multiplex immunohistochemistry slide. The paper's findings and limits, for the study overall: Amino acid clone frequency correlated strongly with the number of distinct nucleotide rearrangements encoding it, suggesting convergent selection by common tumor antigens. Tumors had clonal expansion, with a mean productive clonality of around 0.15 compared with 0.045 to 0.05 in healthy blood, yet clonality showed no correlation with survival. Because only TCRbeta chains were sequenced, true antigen-specificity overlap among convergent dominant clones remained unconfirmed while awaiting paired alpha-beta single-cell sequencing.

The immunoSEQ Assay at Adaptive Biotechnologies was used to immunosequence TCRbeta CDR3 regions from the extracted DNA. As for the original processing: To measure the absolute abundance of each unique TCRbeta CDR3, the sequences were collapsed and filtered. Clonality was calculated as 1 minus Pielou's evenness, using only productive in-frame rearrangements. Regional overlap tracked the top 100 nucleotide rearrangements across paired samples, with Morisita index comparing paired versus unrelated samples. Convergence of nucleotide rearrangements onto identical amino acid sequences was assessed with the immunoSEQ Rearrangement Details tool. The table was pulled from immuneACCESS by TCRdb, which kept in-frame rearrangements only. Such tables lose some clones; where checked, under half of the loss comes from unresolved V genes, and the rest has no known cause. The D gene and trimming were derived from the DNA, and the V and J assignments and clone size from that table. In this sample the table shows approximately 2,000 clones, roughly 54% of which occur a single time. The leading ten clones occupy around 32% of the sample.

Concerning this clone: The antigen this receptor binds is unknown. No base qualities exist here, and no much larger clone lies one base off it.

The sequence came from a human donor with pancreatic ductal adenocarcinoma. Sequences were obtained from tumor tissue. The receptor chain draws on TRBV25-1 and TRBJ2-3, with the D gene uncertain. The bases are TGTGCCAGCAGTGAAAGCACAGATACGCAGTATTTT. Its protein reads: CASSESTDTQYF.